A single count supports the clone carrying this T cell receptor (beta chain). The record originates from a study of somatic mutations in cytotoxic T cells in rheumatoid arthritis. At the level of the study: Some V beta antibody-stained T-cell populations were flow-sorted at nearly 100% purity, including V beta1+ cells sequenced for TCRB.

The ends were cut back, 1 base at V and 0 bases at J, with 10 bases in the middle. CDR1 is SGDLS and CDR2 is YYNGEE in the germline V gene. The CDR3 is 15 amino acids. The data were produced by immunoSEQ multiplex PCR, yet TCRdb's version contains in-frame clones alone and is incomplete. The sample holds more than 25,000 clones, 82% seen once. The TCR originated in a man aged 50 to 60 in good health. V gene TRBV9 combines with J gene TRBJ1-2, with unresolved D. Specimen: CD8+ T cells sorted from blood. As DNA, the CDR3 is TGTGCCAGCAGCGTAAAAATGGCCTCTAACTATGGCTACACCTTC. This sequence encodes CASSVKMASNYGYTF.